Presented here are 10 T cell receptor beta chains from one specimen sequenced in a study of cytomegalovirus exposure and HLA in healthy donors. 13 Jbeta primers and 60 Vbeta primers were used for the PCR. Libraries were prepared by immunoSEQ multiplex PCR; TCRdb keeps only in-frame clonotypes and omits some of them. The repertoire holds fewer than 130,000 clones, with around three quarters as singletons. The sample taken for sequencing was PBMCs. The receptors come from a female donor in good health and CMV-seropositive.

The V gene is TRBV4-1, the J gene TRBJ2-7, with D unresolved. This CDR3 contains 14 residues. Germline CDR1 MGHRA, CDR2 YSYEKL. The germline V and J ends were trimmed by 0 bases and 0 bases, with 6 bases remaining between them. The CDR3 reads CASSQEARSYEQYF. The CDR3 DNA reads TGCGCCAGCAGCCAAGAGGCCCGCTCCTACGAGCAGTACTTC.

CDR3 residues: CASSTLASETQYF. CDR3 coding DNA: TGCGCCAGCAGCACTCTAGCGTCGGAGACCCAGTACTTC. This rearrangement joins TRBV5-1 to TRBJ2-5, with a weak D call TRBD2 (6 bases). The CDR3 is 13 amino acids. Trimming took off 4 bases at V and 5 bases at J, with 12 bases between the two ends. Per the germline V gene, CDR1 is SGHRS and CDR2 is YFSETQ.

The gene calls are TRBV28 and TRBJ1-1; the D gene is possibly TRBD1 (5 bases). This CDR3 comprises 13 residues. Germline V gene lookup returns CDR1 MDHEN and CDR2 SYDVKM. Between the trimmed V and J ends, which lost 1 base and 11 bases, there was a span of 14 bases. CDR3 sequence reads: CASSLLKDNRAFF. The CDR3 coding sequence is TGTGCCAGCAGTTTATTAAAGGACAATCGGGCTTTCTTT. Full variable domain (rest looked up from reference TRBV28 and TRBJ1-1): DVKVTQSSRYLVKRTGEKVFLECVQDMDHENMFWYRQDPGLGLRLIYFSYDVKMKEKGDIPEGYSVSREKKERFSLILESASTNQTSMYLCASSLLKDNRAFFGQGTRLTVV.

This clone turned up a few times. The chain recombines TRBV27 with TRBJ2-7, with 7 bases that match TRBD2. The germline gives CDR1 MNHEY, CDR2 SMNVEV (reference sequence). The CDR3 length is 14 residues. J was trimmed by 5 bases and V by 1 base; bases with no gene match: 5. Written as DNA, the CDR3 is TGTGCCAGCAGTTTATTTCCGGGAGGCCACGAGCAGTACTTC. It yields the protein CASSLFPGGHEQYF.

V is TRBV5-1 and J is TRBJ2-4; TRBD2 is a possible D gene (8 bases). The V gene lost 7 bases and the J gene lost 7 bases, with 39 bases spanning the gap. CDR1 is SGHRS and CDR2 is YFSETQ in the germline V gene. The CDR3 is made up of 21 amino acids. CDR3: CASAPRNGHPGLGGVVNIQYF. In nucleotides, the CDR3 is TGCGCCAGCGCCCCCCGAAATGGCCACCCGGGACTAGGGGGCGTGGTGAACATTCAGTACTTC. Variable domain in full (rest from reference TRBV5-1 and TRBJ2-4): KAGVTQTPRYLIKTRGQQVTLSCSPISGHRSVSWYQQTPGQGLQFLFEYFSETQRNKGNFPGRFSGRQFSNSRSEMNVSTLELGDSALYLCASAPRNGHPGLGGVVNIQYFGAGTRLSVL.

This clone appeared a single time. The genes are TRBV7-6 and TRBJ2-1; possible D gene TRBD2, 6 bases. The CDR3 has 12 amino acids. Trimming shortened V by 5 bases and J by 13 bases, and 15 bases separated the two germline ends. Per the germline V gene, CDR1 is SGHVS and CDR2 is FNYEAQ. DNA for the CDR3: TGTGCCAGCAGCCCCAGGCGGGGAGAACAGTTCTTC. This codes for CASSPRRGEQFF.

The chain recombines TRBV18 with TRBJ2-7; TRBD2 might be the D (6 bases). V was trimmed by 6 bases and J by 7 bases, leaving 19 bases between them. CDR3 length equals 14 residues. Germline loops: CDR1 KGHSH, CDR2 LQKENI. Written as DNA, the CDR3 is TGTGCCAGCTCCTTAGACCCTCTAGGAGGGGAGCAGTACTTC. Translation: CASSLDPLGGEQYF.

The rearrangement joins TRBV27 to TRBJ2-1; 7 positions agree with TRBD1. From germline, CDR1 is MNHEY and CDR2 SMNVEV (reference sequence). V trimming: 5 bases; J trimming: 6 bases; junction bases outside the gene matches: 10. The CDR3 contains 15 residues. The CDR3 DNA follows: TGTGCCAGCAGTGTTAAGGGACAGCCTACCAATGAGCAGTTCTTC. This encodes CASSVKGQPTNEQFF.

The CDR3 is CASSFETSGRTDTQYF. DNA for the CDR3: TGTGCCAGCAGCTTCGAAACTAGCGGGAGGACAGATACGCAGTATTTT. The chain recombines TRBV7-9 with TRBJ2-3, with TRBD2 identical over 12 bases. The germline V gene encodes CDR1 SEHNR and CDR2 FQNEAQ (reference sequence). V shed 3 bases, J shed 3 bases, and the junction held 4 bases outside the gene matches. The CDR3 is 16 amino acids.

V gene TRBV29-1 combines with J gene TRBJ2-1; 11 bases map to TRBD1. The CDR3 extends over 14 amino acids. Looked up from germline, CDR1 is SQVTM and CDR2 is ANQGSEA. J was trimmed by 1 base and V by 4 bases; bases with no gene match: 0. The CDR3 DNA follows: TGCAGCGTTGGGGACAGGGGGTCCTACAATGAGCAGTTCTTC. Amino acid sequence: CSVGDRGSYNEQFF.